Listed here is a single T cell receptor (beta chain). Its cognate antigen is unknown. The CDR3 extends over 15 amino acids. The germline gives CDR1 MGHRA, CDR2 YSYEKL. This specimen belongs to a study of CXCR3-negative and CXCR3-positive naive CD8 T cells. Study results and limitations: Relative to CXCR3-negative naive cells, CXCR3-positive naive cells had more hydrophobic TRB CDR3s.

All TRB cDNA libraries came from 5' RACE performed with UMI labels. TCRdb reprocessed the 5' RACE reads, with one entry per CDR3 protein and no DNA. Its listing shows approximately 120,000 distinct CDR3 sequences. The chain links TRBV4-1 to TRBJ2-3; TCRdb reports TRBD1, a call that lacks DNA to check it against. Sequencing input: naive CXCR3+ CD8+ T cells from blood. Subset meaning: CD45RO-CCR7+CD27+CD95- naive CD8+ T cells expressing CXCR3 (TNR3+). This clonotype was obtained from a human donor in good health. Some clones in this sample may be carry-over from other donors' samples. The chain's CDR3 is CASSRKPTGPDTQYF.